These 5 T cell receptor beta chains were sequenced from one sample in a study of cytomegalovirus exposure and HLA in healthy donors. The PCR had 60 Vbeta and 13 Jbeta primers. The protocol was immunoSEQ multiplex PCR, while the TCRdb copy is restricted to in-frame clones and leaves out a portion. The data contain under 200,000 clones, around 73% of them singletons. The specimen sequenced was PBMCs. These receptors all come from a man aged 60-69 years in good health and CMV-seronegative.

The chain employs TRBV7-9 and TRBJ1-1, with D perhaps matching TRBD1 (6 bases). The ends were cut back, 3 bases at V and 8 bases at J, with 7 bases in the middle. The CDR3 length is 11 residues. Germline CDR1 and CDR2: SEHNR and FQNEAQ (reference sequence). The CDR3 nucleotides are TGTGCCAGCAGCTTCACAGGGGAAGCTTTCTTT. Translating it yields CASSFTGEAFF. The variable domain in full, completed from reference TRBV7-9 and TRBJ1-1, reads DTGVSQNPRHKITKRGQNVTFRCDPISEHNRLYWYRQTLGQGPEFLTYFQNEAQLEKSRLLSDRFSAERPKGSFSTLEIQRTEQGDSAMYLCASSFTGEAFFGQGTRLTVV.

This chain links TRBV5-1 with TRBJ2-1; 7 bases line up with TRBD2. CDR3 length equals 16 residues. The trim removed 4 bases at V and 0 bases at J, leaving 7 bases unmatched. Germline-derived CDR1 and CDR2 are SGHRS and YFSETQ. The CDR3 loop reads CASSRTSGDSYNEQFF. The CDR3, as DNA: TGCGCCAGCAGCCGGACCAGCGGGGACTCCTACAATGAGCAGTTCTTC.

The rearrangement joins TRBV5-1 to TRBJ2-1, with 8 bases that match TRBD2. The germline CDR1 and CDR2 sequences are SGHRS and YFSETQ. V gave up 2 bases and J gave up 8 bases; unmatched junction bases: 3. This CDR3 region has 13 residues. DNA for the CDR3: TGCGCCAGCAGCTTCGCTAGCGGGCATGAGCAGTTCTTC. Translation gives CASSFASGHEQFF. Combining the CDR3 with reference TRBV5-1 and TRBJ2-1 gives the whole variable domain KAGVTQTPRYLIKTRGQQVTLSCSPISGHRSVSWYQQTPGQGLQFLFEYFSETQRNKGNFPGRFSGRQFSNSRSEMNVSTLELGDSALYLCASSFASGHEQFFGPGTRLTVL.

The genes are TRBV30 and TRBJ2-7; TRBD1 matches 11 bases. The trim removed 0 bases at V and 2 bases at J, leaving 6 bases unmatched. CDR3 length: 16 residues. Per the germline V gene, CDR1 is GTSNPN and CDR2 is SVGIG (reference sequence). CDR3 protein: CAWSVQPGQGAYEQYF. The CDR3 nucleotides read TGTGCCTGGAGTGTACAACCGGGACAGGGGGCCTACGAGCAGTACTTC. Filled out from reference TRBV30 and TRBJ2-7, the complete variable domain reads SQTIHQWPATLVQPVGSPLSLECTVEGTSNPNLYWYRQAAGRGLQLLFYSVGIGQISSEVPQNLSASRPQDRQFILSSKKLLLSDSGFYLCAWSVQPGQGAYEQYFGPGTRLTVT.

The chain links TRBV25-1 to TRBJ2-2; no clear D gene. In germline, CDR1 is MGHDK, CDR2 SYGVNS. V was shortened by 4 bases and J by 5 bases, with 8 bases between the two germline ends. CDR3 length equals 13 residues. CDR3 coding DNA: TGTGCCAGCAGTGCCAAGAGAACCGGGGAGCTGTTTTTT. Translating it yields CASSAKRTGELFF.